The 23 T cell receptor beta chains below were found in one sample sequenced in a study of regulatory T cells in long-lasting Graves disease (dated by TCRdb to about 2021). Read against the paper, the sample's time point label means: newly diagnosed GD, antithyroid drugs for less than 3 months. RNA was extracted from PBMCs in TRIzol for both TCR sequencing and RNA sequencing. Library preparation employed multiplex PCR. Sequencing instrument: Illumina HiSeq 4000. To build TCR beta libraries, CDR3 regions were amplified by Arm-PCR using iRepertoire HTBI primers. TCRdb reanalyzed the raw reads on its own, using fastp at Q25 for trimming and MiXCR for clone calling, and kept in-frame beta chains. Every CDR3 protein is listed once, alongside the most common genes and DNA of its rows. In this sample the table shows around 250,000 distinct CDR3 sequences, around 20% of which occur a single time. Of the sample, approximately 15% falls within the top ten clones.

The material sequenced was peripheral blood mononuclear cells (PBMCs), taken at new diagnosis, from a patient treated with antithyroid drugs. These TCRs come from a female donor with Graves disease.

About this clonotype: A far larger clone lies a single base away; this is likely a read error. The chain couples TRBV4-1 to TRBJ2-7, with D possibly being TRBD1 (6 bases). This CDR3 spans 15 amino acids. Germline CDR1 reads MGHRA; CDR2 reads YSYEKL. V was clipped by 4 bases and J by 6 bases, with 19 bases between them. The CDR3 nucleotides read TGCGCCAGCAGCCCCACCACAGGGTCAGGGTGCGAGCAGTACTTC. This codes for CASSPTTGSGCEQYF.

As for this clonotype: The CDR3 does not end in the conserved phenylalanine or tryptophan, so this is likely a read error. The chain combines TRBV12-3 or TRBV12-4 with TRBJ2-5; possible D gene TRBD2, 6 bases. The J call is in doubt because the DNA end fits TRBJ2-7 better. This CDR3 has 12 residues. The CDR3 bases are TGTGCCAGCAGCGGGAGATGCTACGAGCAGTACTCC. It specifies CASSGRCYEQYS.

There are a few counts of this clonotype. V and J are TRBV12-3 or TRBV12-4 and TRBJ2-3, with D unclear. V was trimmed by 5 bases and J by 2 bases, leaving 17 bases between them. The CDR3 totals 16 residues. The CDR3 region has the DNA TGTGCCAGCAGTCAGCGTGCCCTCCCCCCCACAGATACGCAGTATTTT. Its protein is CASSQRALPPTDTQYF.

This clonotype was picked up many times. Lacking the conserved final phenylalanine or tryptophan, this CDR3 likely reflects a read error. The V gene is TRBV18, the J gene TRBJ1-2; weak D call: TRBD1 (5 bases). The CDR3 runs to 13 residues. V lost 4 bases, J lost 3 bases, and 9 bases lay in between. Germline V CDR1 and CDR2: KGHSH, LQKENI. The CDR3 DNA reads TGTGCCAGCTCACGTGGGGCTGACTATGGCTACACCCTC. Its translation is CASSRGADYGYTL.

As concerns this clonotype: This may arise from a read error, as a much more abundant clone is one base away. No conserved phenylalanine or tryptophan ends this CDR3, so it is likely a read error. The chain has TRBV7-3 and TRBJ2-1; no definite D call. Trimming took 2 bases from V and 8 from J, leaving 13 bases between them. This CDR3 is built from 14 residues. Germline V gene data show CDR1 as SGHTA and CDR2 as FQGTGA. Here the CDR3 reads CASSLGSTSDEQFS. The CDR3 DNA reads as TGTGCCAGCAGCTTAGGGTCTACCAGCGATGAGCAGTTCTCC.

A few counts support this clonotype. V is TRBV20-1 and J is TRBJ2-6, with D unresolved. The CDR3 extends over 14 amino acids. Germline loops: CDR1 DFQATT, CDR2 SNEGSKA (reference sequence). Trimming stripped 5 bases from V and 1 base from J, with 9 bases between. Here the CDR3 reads CSAGKGSGANVLTF. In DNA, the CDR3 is TGCAGTGCTGGAAAGGGATCTGGGGCCAACGTCCTGACTTTC.

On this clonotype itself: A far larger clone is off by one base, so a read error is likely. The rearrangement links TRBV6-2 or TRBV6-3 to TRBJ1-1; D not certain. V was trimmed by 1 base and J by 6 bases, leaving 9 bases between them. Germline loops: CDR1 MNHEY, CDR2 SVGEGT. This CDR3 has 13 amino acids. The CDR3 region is CASSYWDHAEAFF. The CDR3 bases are TGTGCCAGCAGTTACTGGGATCATGCTGAAGCTTTCTTT.

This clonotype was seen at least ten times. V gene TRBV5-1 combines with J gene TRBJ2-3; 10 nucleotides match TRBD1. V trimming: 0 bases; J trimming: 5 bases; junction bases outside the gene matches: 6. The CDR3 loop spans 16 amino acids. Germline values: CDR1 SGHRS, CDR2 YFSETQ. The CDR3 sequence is CASSLGRQGAIDTQYF. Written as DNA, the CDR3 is TGCGCCAGCAGCTTGGGGAGACAGGGGGCCATAGATACGCAGTATTTT.

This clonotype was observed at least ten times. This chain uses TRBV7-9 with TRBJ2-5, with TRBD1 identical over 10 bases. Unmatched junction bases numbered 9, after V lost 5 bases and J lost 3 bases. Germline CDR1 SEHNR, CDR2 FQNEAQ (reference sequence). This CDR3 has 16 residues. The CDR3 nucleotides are TGTGCCAGCAGCCCACCCCAGGGACAGGGGAAAGAGACCCAGTACTTC. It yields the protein CASSPPQGQGKETQYF.

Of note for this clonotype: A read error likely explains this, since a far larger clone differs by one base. The CDR3 protein is CASSSPKTGQWISYEQFF. The CDR3 DNA sequence: TGTGCCAGCAGTTCCCCAAAGACGGGACAGTGGATCTCCTACGAGCAGTTCTTC. The chain recombines TRBV27 with TRBJ2-1, with 7 bases identical to TRBD1. Germline CDR1 reads MNHEY; CDR2 reads SMNVEV (reference sequence). The CDR3 is 18 residues long. Trimming removed 4 bases from V and 10 bases from J; junction bases left unmatched: 22.

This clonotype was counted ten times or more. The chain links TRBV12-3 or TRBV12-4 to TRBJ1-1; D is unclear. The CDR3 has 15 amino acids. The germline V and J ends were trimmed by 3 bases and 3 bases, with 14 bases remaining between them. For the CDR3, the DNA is TGTGCCAGCAGTTTTTCGGGGTTTAAGGACACTGAAGCTTTCTTT. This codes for CASSFSGFKDTEAFF.

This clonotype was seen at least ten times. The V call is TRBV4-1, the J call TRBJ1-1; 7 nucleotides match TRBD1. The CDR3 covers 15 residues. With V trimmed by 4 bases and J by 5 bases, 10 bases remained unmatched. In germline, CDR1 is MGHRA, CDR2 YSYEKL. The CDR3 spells CASSRDRSLKTEAFF. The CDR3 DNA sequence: TGCGCCAGCAGCCGGGACAGATCCCTAAAGACTGAAGCTTTCTTT.

The CDR3 DNA follows: TGTGCCAGCTTCCATTCGTTCGGGGAGCTGTTTTTT. This codes for CASFHSFGELFF. This chain connects TRBV18 to TRBJ2-2; D not resolved. Between the trimmed V and J ends, which lost 7 bases and 7 bases, there was a span of 10 bases. The germline V gene encodes CDR1 KGHSH and CDR2 LQKENI. The CDR3 is made up of 12 amino acids. Full variable domain (outside the CDR3, taken from reference TRBV18 and TRBJ2-2): NAGVMQNPRHLVRRRGQEARLRCSPMKGHSHVYWYRQLPEEGLKFMVYLQKENIIDESGMPKERFSAEFPKEGPSILRIQQVVRGDSAAYFCASFHSFGELFFGEGSRLTVL.

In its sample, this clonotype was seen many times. CDR3 sequence reads: CATSDPRTSGRRVYNEQFF. The DNA for the CDR3 is TGTGCCACCAGTGACCCCCGGACTAGCGGGAGAAGGGTGTACAATGAGCAGTTCTTC. The J gene is TRBJ2-1, the V gene TRBV24-1; 13 bases line up with TRBD2. With V trimmed by 4 bases and J by 4 bases, 12 bases remained unmatched. In germline, CDR1 is KGHDR, CDR2 SFDVKD. CDR3 size: 19 residues.

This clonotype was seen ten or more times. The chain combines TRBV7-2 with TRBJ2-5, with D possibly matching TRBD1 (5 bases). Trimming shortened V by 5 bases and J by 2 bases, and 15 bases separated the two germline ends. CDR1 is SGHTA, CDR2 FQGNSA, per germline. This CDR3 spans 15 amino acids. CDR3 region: CASSLRGWVQETQYF. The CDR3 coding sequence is TGTGCCAGCAGCCTAAGGGGATGGGTACAAGAGACCCAGTACTTC.

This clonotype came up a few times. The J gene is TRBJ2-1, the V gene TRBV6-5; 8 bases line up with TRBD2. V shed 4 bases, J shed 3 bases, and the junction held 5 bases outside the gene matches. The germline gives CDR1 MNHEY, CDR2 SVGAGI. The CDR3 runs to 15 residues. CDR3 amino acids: CASSLQLAVYNEQFF. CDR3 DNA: TGTGCCAGCAGTTTACAACTAGCGGTCTACAATGAGCAGTTCTTC.

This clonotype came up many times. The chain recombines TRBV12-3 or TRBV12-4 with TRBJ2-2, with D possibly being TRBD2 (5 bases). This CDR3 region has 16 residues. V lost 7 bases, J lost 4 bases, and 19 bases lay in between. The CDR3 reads CASTLDYFLGTGELFF. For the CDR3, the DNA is TGTGCCAGCACCCTCGACTACTTCCTCGGCACCGGGGAGCTGTTTTTT.

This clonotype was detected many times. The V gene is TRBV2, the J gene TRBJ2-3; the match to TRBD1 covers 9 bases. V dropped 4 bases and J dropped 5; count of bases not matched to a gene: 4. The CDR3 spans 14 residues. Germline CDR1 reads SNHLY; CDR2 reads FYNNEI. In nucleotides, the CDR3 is TGTGCCAGCAGTGGACAGGGGGGTGGAGATACGCAGTATTTT. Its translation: CASSGQGGGDTQYF.

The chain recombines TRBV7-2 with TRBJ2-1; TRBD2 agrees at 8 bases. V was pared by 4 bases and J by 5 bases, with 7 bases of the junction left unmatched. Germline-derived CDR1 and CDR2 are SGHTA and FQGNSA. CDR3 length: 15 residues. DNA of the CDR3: TGTGCCAGCAGCTCCTTTGGAGCGGGGGACAATGAGCAGTTCTTC. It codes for CASSSFGAGDNEQFF.

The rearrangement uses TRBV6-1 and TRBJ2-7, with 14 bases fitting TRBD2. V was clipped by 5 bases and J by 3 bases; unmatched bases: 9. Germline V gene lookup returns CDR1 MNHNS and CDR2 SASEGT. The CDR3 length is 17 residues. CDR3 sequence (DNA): TGTGCCAGCAGTCCCCTGGGACTAGCGGGAGTTAACTACGAGCAGTACTTC. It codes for CASSPLGLAGVNYEQYF.

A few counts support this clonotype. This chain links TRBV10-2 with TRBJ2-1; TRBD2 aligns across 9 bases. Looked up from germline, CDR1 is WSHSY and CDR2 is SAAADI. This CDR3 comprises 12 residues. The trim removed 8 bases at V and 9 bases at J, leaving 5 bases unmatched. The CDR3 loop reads CASLSGGFEQFF. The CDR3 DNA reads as TGCGCCAGCCTTAGCGGGGGCTTTGAGCAGTTCTTC.

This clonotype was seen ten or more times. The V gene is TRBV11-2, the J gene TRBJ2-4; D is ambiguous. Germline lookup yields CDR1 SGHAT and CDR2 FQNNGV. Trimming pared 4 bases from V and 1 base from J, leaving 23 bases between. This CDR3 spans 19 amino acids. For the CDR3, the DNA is TGTGCCAGCAGCTCAGTTTGGGAAAAGAGGATGGGTGCCAAAAACATTCAGTACTTC. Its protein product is CASSSVWEKRMGAKNIQYF.

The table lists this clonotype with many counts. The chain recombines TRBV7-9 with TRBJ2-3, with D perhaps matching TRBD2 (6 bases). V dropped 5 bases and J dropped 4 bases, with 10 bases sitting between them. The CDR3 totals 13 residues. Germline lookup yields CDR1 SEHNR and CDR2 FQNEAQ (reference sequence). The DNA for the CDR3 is TGTGCCAGCAGCACATGGGGGGCAGATACGCAGTATTTT. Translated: CASSTWGADTQYF.